This T cell receptor (beta chain) was recorded in a study of T cell responses to AZD1222 COVID-19 vaccine. Study-level findings and limits: Distributed over spike, vaccine-associated CD4 TCRs predominated at 160-218 and 743-854.

Timing groups of about 4 and about 12 weeks for second doses were pooled. Generated by immunoSEQ multiplex PCR, the TCRdb table keeps only in-frame clones and is missing some. The repertoire consists of 45,000 to 55,000 clones, with around 86% occurring once and the leading ten covering around 6.5%. Concerning this clone: Its antigen is undetermined.

Germline V lookup: CDR1 SGHTA, CDR2 FQGTGA. V lost 1 base to trimming and J lost 5 bases; unmatched junction nucleotides: 17. This CDR3 spans 20 amino acids. This clonotype originated in an adult who received the AZD1222 COVID-19 vaccine. The specimen was peripheral blood, collected 28 days after the second AZD1222 dose. This chain connects TRBV7-3 to TRBJ2-3; 11 bases line up with TRBD2. CDR3 in DNA: TGTGCCAGCAGCTTAATCGCGGGACTAGCGGCAACAGAGCACCGAGATACGCAGTATTTT. Translated, it gives CASSLIAGLAATEHRDTQYF.